This passage covers 28 T cell receptor beta chains from one sample sequenced in a study of CD8+CD57+ T cells in acquired aplastic anemia. For CDR3 and TCR beta VDJ profiling, genomic DNA was the template used. TCRdb independently ran MiXCR on the reads; one entry per CDR3 protein. In the table there are roughly 170,000 distinct CDR3 sequences, 55% to 70% of which are singletons. The sample taken for sequencing was sorted CD4+, CD8+, or CD8+CD57+ T cells (not recorded which) from PBMCs. Receptor source: a human donor in good health.

Remarks on this clonotype: At one of its ends the junction is not consistent with the germline gene, which may arise from a read error. The chain carries TRBV5-6 and TRBJ2-7; 11 nucleotides match TRBD1. The CDR3 has 14 residues. Germline values: CDR1 SGHDT, CDR2 YYEEEE. The CDR3 loop reads CASSIGTGGYEQYF. DNA for the CDR3: TGCGCCAGCAGCATCGGGACAGGGGGTTACGAGCAGTACTTC.

The chain links TRBV20-1 to TRBJ1-2; no definite D call. Germline-derived CDR1 and CDR2 are DFQATT and SNEGSKA (reference sequence). Trimming shortened V by 3 bases and J by 8 bases, and 10 bases separated the two germline ends. This CDR3 spans 11 amino acids. CDR3 protein: CSAREYEGYTF. The CDR3 DNA reads as TGCAGTGCTAGGGAGTATGAGGGCTACACCTTC.

The chain combines TRBV2 with TRBJ2-2; D gene uncertain. Between the trimmed V and J ends, which lost 7 bases and 3 bases, there was a span of 18 bases. Germline lookup yields CDR1 SNHLY and CDR2 FYNNEI. CDR3 length equals 16 residues. The DNA for the CDR3 is TGTGCCAGCACCCGAACAGCAGCCGCTGACACCGGGGAGCTGTTTTTT. Protein sequence: CASTRTAAADTGELFF.

V usage is TRBV24-1 and J usage is TRBJ2-7; possibly TRBD2 for D (5 bases). Germline V gene sequence: CDR1 KGHDR, CDR2 SFDVKD. This CDR3 has 12 amino acids. Here the CDR3 reads CASSSGLNEQYV. The CDR3 coding sequence is TGTGCCAGCAGTTCCGGACTGAACGAGCAGTACGTC.

A single count supports this clonotype. V usage is TRBV7-8 and J usage is TRBJ2-1, with D perhaps matching TRBD2 (5 bases). Per germline, CDR1 SGHVS and CDR2 FQNEAQ. V lost 5 bases and J 5 bases, leaving 10 bases between the germline ends. There are 13 residues in the CDR3. The CDR3 region is CASSPREDNEQFF. CDR3 nucleotides: TGTGCCAGCAGCCCCCGGGAAGACAATGAGCAGTTCTTC.

There are many counts of this clonotype. This chain uses TRBV4-1 with TRBJ2-1, with D unclear. Germline V CDR1 and CDR2: MGHRA, YSYEKL. V was cut by 1 base and J by 6 bases, with 16 bases left in between. The length of the CDR3 is 16 residues. DNA of the CDR3: TGCGCCAGCAGCCAAGCAGAGTCCCCCCCTCTCAATGAGCAGTTCTTC. Its protein is CASSQAESPPLNEQFF.

This clonotype has only one observation. This chain joins TRBV2 and TRBJ1-3; the D is unclear. V lost 6 bases, J lost 4 bases, and 13 bases lay in between. Germline-derived CDR1 and CDR2 are SNHLY and FYNNEI. The CDR3 spans 14 residues. The CDR3 sequence: CASRSTSAGNTIYF. In DNA, the CDR3 is TGTGCCAGCAGGAGCACCTCGGCCGGAAACACCATATATTTT. Full variable domain (outside the CDR3, taken from reference TRBV2 and TRBJ1-3): EPEVTQTPSHQVTQMGQEVILRCVPISNHLYFYWYRQILGQKVEFLVSFYNNEISEKSEIFDDQFSVERPDGSNFTLKIRSTKLEDSAMYFCASRSTSAGNTIYFGEGSWLTVV.

This clonotype occurred a few times. This rearrangement joins TRBV10-3 to TRBJ2-7; D remains ambiguous. The V end lost 6 bases, the J end lost 12 bases, and 18 bases lay between the germline ends. The CDR3 has 12 amino acids. Germline-derived CDR1 and CDR2 are ENHRY and SYGVKD. The DNA of the CDR3 is TGTGCCATCAGGGACCAAGTCGACACGCGGTACTTC. It codes for CAIRDQVDTRYF.

This clonotype has ten or more counts. V gene TRBV2 combines with J gene TRBJ2-1; a weak D match, TRBD2 (5 bases). CDR1 SNHLY and CDR2 FYNNEI come from the germline V gene. V was shortened by 2 bases and J by 4 bases, with 12 bases between the two germline ends. CDR3 length: 15 residues. CDR3 region: CASSEIARGYNEQFF. The CDR3 region has the DNA TGTGCCAGCAGTGAAATAGCGCGTGGTTACAATGAGCAGTTCTTC. The entire variable domain, with the rest obtained from reference TRBV2 and TRBJ2-1, is as follows: EPEVTQTPSHQVTQMGQEVILRCVPISNHLYFYWYRQILGQKVEFLVSFYNNEISEKSEIFDDQFSVERPDGSNFTLKIRSTKLEDSAMYFCASSEIARGYNEQFFGPGTRLTVL.

Only a few counts were recorded for this clonotype. This sequence joins TRBV7-3 and TRBJ1-6; D not resolved. V was shortened by 5 bases and J by 10 bases, with 15 bases between the two germline ends. Germline lookup yields CDR1 SGHTA and CDR2 FQGTGA. This CDR3 has 14 residues. CDR3 amino acids: CASSPRTRGSPLHF. In DNA form, the CDR3 reads TGTGCCAGCAGCCCCCGGACCCGAGGATCACCCCTCCACTTT.

This clonotype was counted many times. The V gene is TRBV6-5, the J gene TRBJ2-7; D unresolved. The V and J ends lost 0 bases and 6 bases respectively, with 9 bases between them. This CDR3 comprises 13 residues. From germline, CDR1 is MNHEY and CDR2 SVGAGI. The CDR3 nucleotides are TGTGCCAGCAGTTACTCGCCTAACGCCGAGCAGTACTTC. Its protein product is CASSYSPNAEQYF.

The chain joins TRBV7-2 to TRBJ2-1, with D perhaps matching TRBD2 (6 bases). Trimming took 4 bases from V and 4 from J, leaving 11 bases between them. The V gene's germline CDR1 is SGHTA and CDR2 FQGNSA. The CDR3 length is 14 residues. Here the CDR3 DNA reads TGTGCCAGCAGCTCGGGACTGCTATACAATGAGCAGTTCTTC. This gives the protein CASSSGLLYNEQFF.

The rearrangement joins TRBV7-9 to TRBJ2-3; D not resolved. Germline assignment: CDR1 SEHNR and CDR2 FQNEAQ (reference sequence). V was trimmed by 1 base and J by 6 bases, leaving 8 bases between them. The CDR3 loop spans 13 amino acids. The CDR3 here is CASSLDPGDTQYF. The DNA for the CDR3 is TGTGCCAGCAGCTTAGATCCTGGGGATACGCAGTATTTT. The variable domain in full, completed from reference TRBV7-9 and TRBJ2-3, reads DTGVSQNPRHKITKRGQNVTFRCDPISEHNRLYWYRQTLGQGPEFLTYFQNEAQLEKSRLLSDRFSAERPKGSFSTLEIQRTEQGDSAMYLCASSLDPGDTQYFGPGTRLTVL.

The rearrangement links TRBV2 to TRBJ1-1; possible D gene TRBD1, 5 bases. Trimming left V 1 base short and J 1 base short, with 10 bases between. Germline-derived CDR1 and CDR2 are SNHLY and FYNNEI. The CDR3 loop spans 15 amino acids. CDR3 in amino acids: CASSEEWTQNTEAFF. Here the CDR3 DNA reads TGTGCCAGCAGTGAAGAGTGGACACAGAACACTGAAGCTTTCTTT.

The chain carries TRBV25-1 and TRBJ2-5, with a weak D call TRBD1 (5 bases). The V end lost 8 bases, the J end lost 6 bases, and 13 bases lay between the germline ends. CDR1 is MGHDK and CDR2 is SYGVNS in the germline V gene. The CDR3 length is 12 residues. The CDR3, as DNA: TGTGCCAGCTCGCCAGGGCAAAAGACCCAGTACTTC. This translates into CASSPGQKTQYF.

There are a few counts of this clonotype. The chain carries TRBV2 and TRBJ1-6; 9 positions agree with TRBD1. CDR1 is SNHLY, CDR2 FYNNEI, per germline. The CDR3 length is 16 residues. The V and J ends lost 6 bases and 1 base, in that order; junction bases with no gene match: 4. The CDR3 sequence is CASRGQGLSYNSPLHF. The CDR3 coding sequence is TGTGCCAGCAGGGGACAGGGACTTTCCTATAATTCACCCCTCCACTTT.

DNA for the CDR3: TGTGCCAGCAGCTTGGACTCAGGGGTTGTTTCCTACGAGCAGTACTTC. Its protein product is CASSLDSGVVSYEQYF. The chain combines TRBV7-9 with TRBJ2-7, with D possibly being TRBD1 (6 bases). Germline CDR1 is SEHNR and CDR2 is FQNEAQ (reference sequence). V was trimmed by 3 bases and J by 1 base, leaving 16 bases between them. The CDR3 consists of 16 residues. The full variable domain, rest sourced from reference TRBV7-9 and TRBJ2-7, is DTGVSQNPRHKITKRGQNVTFRCDPISEHNRLYWYRQTLGQGPEFLTYFQNEAQLEKSRLLSDRFSAERPKGSFSTLEIQRTEQGDSAMYLCASSLDSGVVSYEQYFGPGTRLTVT.

V and J are TRBV24-1 and TRBJ2-3; 9 bases are shared with TRBD1. With V trimmed by 4 bases and J by 5 bases, 9 bases remained unmatched. Germline V gene sequence: CDR1 KGHDR, CDR2 SFDVKD. The CDR3 contains 16 residues. In DNA form, the CDR3 reads TGTGCCACCAGTGAAACGAAACAGGGGGCGCGAGATACGCAGTATTTT. Its translation is CATSETKQGARDTQYF.

This clonotype has more than one count but fewer than ten. This rearrangement joins TRBV7-9 to TRBJ1-6; D unclear. Trimming took off 3 bases at V and 7 bases at J, with 13 bases between the two ends. From germline, CDR1 is SEHNR and CDR2 FQNEAQ (reference sequence). This CDR3 has 15 amino acids. The CDR3 here is CASSLLAYPNSPLHF. DNA of the CDR3: TGTGCCAGCAGCTTGCTGGCATACCCCAATTCACCCCTCCACTTT.

This clonotype was recorded a few times. J is TRBJ1-1 and V is TRBV19; TRBD1 aligns across 7 bases. The CDR3 is 15 residues long. V lost 4 bases, J lost 1 base, and 6 bases stayed unmatched. Germline CDR1 is LNHDA and CDR2 is SQIVND (reference sequence). CDR3 region: CASSTTGVGNTEAFF. The DNA of the CDR3 is TGTGCCAGTAGTACCACAGGGGTCGGGAACACTGAAGCTTTCTTT.

The V gene is TRBV11-3, the J gene TRBJ2-7; D remains unclear. The V and J ends lost 0 bases and 6 bases respectively, with 9 bases between them. CDR3 length equals 13 residues. CDR1 SGHNT and CDR2 YENEEA come from the germline V gene. The chain's CDR3 is CASSLDGGGEQYF. The CDR3 DNA follows: TGTGCCAGCAGCTTAGATGGCGGTGGCGAGCAGTACTTC.

The chain joins TRBV12-3 or TRBV12-4 to TRBJ2-1; 12 bases agree with TRBD1. This CDR3 is built from 15 residues. Trimming removed 5 bases from V and 7 bases from J; junction bases left unmatched: 6. CDR3 DNA sequence: TGTGCCAGCAGTCCGGGGACAGGGGGCGGGAATGAGCAGTTCTTC. Translated: CASSPGTGGGNEQFF.

The sample holds many counts of this clonotype. The chain employs TRBV5-6 and TRBJ2-7, with 7 bases matching TRBD2. V dropped 2 bases and J dropped 5; count of bases not matched to a gene: 4. In germline, CDR1 is SGHDT, CDR2 YYEEEE. The CDR3 runs 13 residues. The CDR3 spells CASSFWEGDEQYF. CDR3 nucleotide sequence: TGTGCCAGCAGCTTCTGGGAGGGCGACGAGCAGTACTTC.

The chain carries TRBV7-2 and TRBJ1-5, with a tentative D call TRBD1 (5 bases). CDR1 and CDR2 (germline): SGHTA, FQGNSA. This CDR3 spans 16 amino acids. The V gene lost 1 base and the J gene lost 4 bases, with 14 bases spanning the gap. The CDR3 sequence is CASSLVSGGRNQPQHF. The CDR3 DNA reads as TGTGCCAGCAGCTTAGTTAGCGGGGGGAGAAATCAGCCCCAGCATTTT.

This clonotype showed up just once. One junction end disagrees with the germline gene, perhaps due to a read error. The CDR3 DNA reads TGTGCCGGCAGTGAAGAGTCGGGAGGAGAGACCCAGTACTTC. As protein: CAGSEESGGETQYF. The chain combines TRBV2 with TRBJ2-5; 7 positions agree with TRBD2. From germline, CDR1 is SNHLY and CDR2 FYNNEI. The CDR3 spans 14 residues. The full variable domain, in which reference TRBV2 and TRBJ2-5 provide the parts outside the CDR3, is EPEVTQTPSHQVTQMGQEVILRCVPISNHLYFYWYRQILGQKVEFLVSFYNNEISEKSEIFDDQFSVERPDGSNFTLKIRSTKLEDSAMYFCAGSEESGGETQYFGPGTRLLVL.

This chain uses TRBV9 with TRBJ1-1; D gene uncertain. The germline CDR1 and CDR2 sequences are SGDLS and YYNGEE. The CDR3 length is 11 residues. Trimming cost V 3 bases and J 6 bases, with 6 bases left between them. The CDR3 is CASSATAEAFF. The CDR3 DNA reads TGTGCCAGCAGCGCGACCGCTGAAGCTTTCTTT.

This clonotype was found a few times. The CDR3 DNA sequence: TGCAGTGCTACAGTTTGGGCCCCACTTTACGAGCAGTACTTC. Its translation: CSATVWAPLYEQYF. This chain uses TRBV20-1 with TRBJ2-7; D remains ambiguous. V lost 4 bases to trimming and J lost 4 bases, with 17 bases between them. CDR1 and CDR2 (germline): DFQATT, SNEGSKA (reference sequence). This CDR3 region has 14 residues.

The chain joins TRBV19 to TRBJ1-6, with D possibly TRBD1 on 6 matching bases. The germline CDR1 and CDR2 sequences are LNHDA and SQIVND (reference sequence). CDR3 length equals 13 residues. Trimming shortened V by 5 bases and J by 10 bases, and 12 bases separated the two germline ends. CDR3 sequence: CASSLPQGSPLHF. Here the CDR3 DNA reads TGTGCCAGTAGTCTTCCACAGGGATCACCCCTCCACTTT.